This is a list of T cell receptor beta chains from one sample in a study of Graves' ophthalmopathy and Graves' hyperthyroidism. TCRdb called the multiplex PCR reads again in MiXCR, with one record for every CDR3 protein. Altogether about 370,000 distinct CDR3 sequences are present, approximately 18% being singletons, with the ten largest covering 2.4%. The sequencing sample was made of peripheral blood. The receptors shown here come from an adult woman with stable Graves' hyperthyroidism. Both conserved end residues are part of each CDR3. The order of the fields is J gene, V gene, D gene, clone size, CDR3 length, CDR3 protein, CDR3 DNA. The D gene is left open where the match is weak. Clone size is not always given. Where it is, it says once, few, many or a class for expanded clones.

J: TRBJ2-7
V: TRBV12-3/TRBV12-4
D: TRBD1
size: many
length: 15
CDR3: CASSGTGTGGDEQYF
DNA: TGTGCCAGCAGTGGTACCGGGACAGGGGGGGACGAGCAGTACTTC

J: TRBJ2-2
V: TRBV10-3
D: NA
size: NA
length: 16
CDR3: CAISAQAGLATGELFF
DNA: TGTGCCATCAGTGCTCAGGCAGGGCTCGCCACCGGGGAGCTGTTTTTT

J: TRBJ1-2
V: TRBV18
D: NA
size: many
length: 15
CDR3: CASSAVIDHSYGYTF
DNA: TGTGCCAGCTCAGCAGTTATCGATCACTCCTATGGCTACACCTTC

J: TRBJ1-2
V: TRBV12-3/TRBV12-4
D: NA
size: many
length: 13
CDR3: CASSLSPTYGYTF
DNA: TGTGCCAGCAGTTTGAGCCCGACCTATGGCTACACCTTC

J: TRBJ2-7
V: TRBV30
D: NA
size: many
length: 13
CDR3: CAWMGPLSYEQYF
DNA: TGTGCCTGGATGGGTCCTCTGTCCTACGAGCAGTACTTC

J: TRBJ1-5
V: TRBV19
D: NA
size: many
length: 14
CDR3: CASSSGQYNQPQHF
DNA: TGTGCCAGTAGCTCAGGACAGTACAATCAGCCCCAGCATTTT

J: TRBJ1-5
V: TRBV27
D: NA
size: once
length: 13
CDR3: CASSRNTRQPQHF
DNA: TGTGCCAGCAGCCGCAACACTAGGCAGCCCCAGCATTTT

J: TRBJ2-7
V: TRBV6-1
D: TRBD1
size: NA
length: 16
CDR3: CASSPLGTGYRYEQYF
DNA: TGTGCCAGCAGCCCACTCGGGACAGGTTACCGCTACGAGCAGTACTTC

J: TRBJ1-1
V: TRBV6-2/TRBV6-3
D: NA
size: many
length: 14
CDR3: CASSYGRYNTEAFF
DNA: TGTGCCAGCAGTTACGGGAGATATAACACTGAAGCTTTCTTT

J: TRBJ2-5
V: TRBV12-3/TRBV12-4
D: TRBD2
size: many
length: 18
CDR3: CASSPPTSGGGAQETQYF
DNA: TGTGCCAGCAGTCCACCGACTAGCGGGGGAGGGGCCCAAGAGACCCAGTACTTC

J: TRBJ2-7
V: TRBV7-2
D: NA
size: many
length: 15
CDR3: CASSLASGTSYEQYF
DNA: TGTGCCAGCAGCTTAGCGTCCGGGACATCCTACGAGCAGTACTTC

J: TRBJ2-7
V: TRBV7-9
D: NA
size: many
length: 14
CDR3: CASSLALPAFEQYF
DNA: TGTGCCAGCAGCTTAGCGCTACCAGCGTTCGAGCAGTACTTC

J: TRBJ1-1
V: TRBV25-1
D: NA
size: many
length: 12
CDR3: CASSEPQGEAFF
DNA: TGTGCCAGCAGTGAGCCACAGGGTGAAGCTTTCTTT

J: TRBJ1-5
V: TRBV28
D: TRBD1
size: many
length: 16
CDR3: CASSFWGQGGNQPQHF
DNA: TGTGCCAGCAGTTTTTGGGGACAGGGAGGAAATCAGCCCCAGCATTTT

J: TRBJ2-7
V: TRBV12-3/TRBV12-4
D: NA
size: many
length: 11
CDR3: CASSRRYEQYF
DNA: TGTGCCAGCAGCCGGCGCTACGAGCAGTACTTC

J: TRBJ2-7
V: TRBV7-2
D: NA
size: NA
length: 12
CDR3: CASSFTRVEQYF
DNA: TGTGCCAGCAGCTTTACGAGGGTCGAGCAGTACTTC

J: TRBJ1-2
V: TRBV6-5
D: NA
size: many
length: 13
CDR3: CASSYDRHYGYTF
DNA: TGTGCCAGCAGTTACGACAGACACTATGGCTACACCTTC

J: TRBJ1-1
V: TRBV20-1
D: NA
size: NA
length: 13
CDR3: CSACGGTNTEAFF
DNA: TGCAGTGCTTGTGGAGGAACAAACACTGAAGCTTTCTTT

J: TRBJ2-5
V: TRBV6-1
D: TRBD2
size: NA
length: 16
CDR3: CASSTVLAGVKETQYF
DNA: TGTGCCAGCAGTACCGTTCTAGCGGGAGTTAAAGAGACCCAGTACTTC

J: TRBJ1-5
V: TRBV20-1
D: TRBD1
size: many
length: 15
CDR3: CSATYGTGSNQPQHF
DNA: TGCAGTGCTACGTACGGGACAGGCAGCAATCAGCCCCAGCATTTT

J: TRBJ1-5
V: TRBV28
D: TRBD1
size: NA
length: 16
CDR3: CASSQTMTGGNQPQHF
DNA: TGTGCCAGCAGCCAAACAATGACAGGGGGTAATCAGCCCCAGCATTTT

J: TRBJ2-2
V: TRBV3-1
D: NA
size: NA
length: 15
CDR3: CASRARGENTGELFF
DNA: TGTGCCAGCAGGGCCAGGGGTGAGAACACCGGGGAGCTGTTTTTT

J: TRBJ2-7
V: TRBV5-1
D: TRBD1
size: NA
length: 15
CDR3: CASSSLGTGYYEQYF
DNA: TGCGCCAGCAGCTCGCTCGGGACAGGGTACTACGAGCAGTACTTC

J: TRBJ2-7
V: TRBV27
D: TRBD2
size: NA
length: 13
CDR3: CASRLLIAGGEYF
DNA: TGTGCCAGCAGACTGCTTATAGCGGGAGGTGAGTACTTC

J: TRBJ1-1
V: TRBV6-5
D: NA
size: many
length: 15
CDR3: CASSYSGGVNTEAFF
DNA: TGTGCCAGCAGTTATAGTGGGGGGGTCAACACTGAAGCTTTCTTT

J: TRBJ2-7
V: TRBV3-1
D: NA
size: few
length: 12
CDR3: CASSHTSAEQYF
DNA: TGTGCCAGCAGCCATACTAGTGCCGAGCAGTACTTC

J: TRBJ1-1
V: TRBV30
D: NA
size: many
length: 13
CDR3: CAWDRNPNTEAFF
DNA: TGTGCCTGGGACAGGAACCCGAACACTGAAGCTTTCTTT

J: TRBJ2-2
V: TRBV12-5
D: NA
size: many
length: 17
CDR3: CASARGSSSDYTGELFF
DNA: TGTGCTAGCGCAAGAGGGTCCTCCTCCGATTACACCGGGGAGCTGTTTTTT

J: TRBJ1-6
V: TRBV18
D: NA
size: NA
length: 16
CDR3: CASSPRQASDNSPLHF
DNA: TGTGCCAGCTCACCGAGACAGGCGTCGGATAATTCACCCCTCCACTTT

J: TRBJ1-1
V: TRBV18
D: TRBD1
size: many
length: 15
CDR3: CASSPSRGLFTEAFF
DNA: TGTGCCAGCTCACCTAGCAGGGGGCTGTTCACTGAAGCTTTCTTT

J: TRBJ1-5
V: TRBV30
D: NA
size: many
length: 13
CDR3: CAWSPGSGQPQHF
DNA: TGTGCCTGGAGTCCGGGGAGCGGTCAGCCCCAGCATTTT

J: TRBJ1-5
V: TRBV12-3/TRBV12-4
D: TRBD1
size: many
length: 15
CDR3: CASSFRTGVPQPQHF
DNA: TGTGCCAGCAGTTTCCGGACAGGAGTCCCTCAGCCCCAGCATTTT

J: TRBJ2-7
V: TRBV14
D: TRBD2
size: many
length: 17
CDR3: CASSQDHLAGGSYEQYF
DNA: TGTGCCAGCAGCCAAGATCATCTGGCGGGAGGTTCCTACGAGCAGTACTTC

J: TRBJ2-5
V: TRBV2
D: NA
size: many
length: 11
CDR3: CASGKEETQYF
DNA: TGTGCCAGCGGGAAGGAGGAGACCCAGTACTTC

J: TRBJ1-4
V: TRBV6-5
D: NA
size: few
length: 14
CDR3: CASSYDGGREKLFF
DNA: TGTGCCAGCAGTTACGATGGGGGACGAGAAAAACTGTTTTTT

J: TRBJ1-2
V: TRBV4-2
D: NA
size: many
length: 13
CDR3: CASSHPGDYGYTF
DNA: TGTGCCAGCAGCCACCCAGGGGACTATGGCTACACCTTC

J: TRBJ1-1
V: TRBV12-3/TRBV12-4
D: NA
size: many
length: 17
CDR3: CASSFRGSYGGGTEAFF
DNA: TGTGCCAGCAGTTTCCGAGGCTCATACGGGGGTGGGACTGAAGCTTTCTTT

J: TRBJ2-7
V: TRBV18
D: NA
size: NA
length: 13
CDR3: CASSPRQDYEQYF
DNA: TGTGCCAGCTCACCACGACAGGACTACGAGCAGTACTTC

J: TRBJ2-2
V: TRBV5-1
D: TRBD2
size: many
length: 19
CDR3: CASSAVGHGLAGKTGELFF
DNA: TGCGCCAGCAGCGCTGTGGGACACGGTCTAGCGGGAAAGACCGGGGAGCTGTTTTTT

J: TRBJ1-1
V: TRBV12-3/TRBV12-4
D: NA
size: many
length: 12
CDR3: CASSFKSVEAFF
DNA: TGTGCCAGCAGTTTTAAATCGGTAGAAGCTTTCTTT

J: TRBJ1-2
V: TRBV3-1
D: TRBD1
size: NA
length: 14
CDR3: CASSQLTGQGGYTF
DNA: TGTGCCAGCAGCCAGCTTACCGGACAGGGCGGCTACACCTTC

J: TRBJ2-2
V: TRBV12-3/TRBV12-4
D: TRBD2
size: many
length: 16
CDR3: CASSLRLAGLTGELFF
DNA: TGTGCCAGCAGTTTAAGGCTAGCGGGTTTAACCGGGGAGCTGTTTTTT

J: TRBJ2-5
V: TRBV27
D: TRBD1
size: many
length: 13
CDR3: CASSFGQEETQYF
DNA: TGTGCCAGCAGTTTCGGACAGGAAGAGACCCAGTACTTC

J: TRBJ1-1
V: TRBV18
D: NA
size: NA
length: 16
CDR3: CASSPPLWGRDTEAFF
DNA: TGTGCCAGCTCACCACCTTTGTGGGGGCGGGACACTGAAGCTTTCTTT

J: TRBJ2-7
V: TRBV19
D: NA
size: many
length: 15
CDR3: CASSDNYRTRGEQYF
DNA: TGTGCCAGTAGTGACAACTACCGCACCAGGGGCGAGCAGTACTTC

J: TRBJ1-1
V: TRBV30
D: NA
size: many
length: 16
CDR3: CAWSVRAGPRDTEAFF
DNA: TGTGCCTGGAGTGTACGGGCAGGTCCAAGGGACACTGAAGCTTTCTTT

J: TRBJ2-5
V: TRBV12-3/TRBV12-4
D: TRBD2
size: many
length: 16
CDR3: CASSLARTSGRETQYF
DNA: TGTGCCAGCAGTTTGGCCCGGACTAGCGGGAGAGAGACCCAGTACTTC

J: TRBJ2-7
V: TRBV28
D: TRBD1
size: NA
length: 14
CDR3: CASSAGGAYGEQYF
DNA: TGTGCCAGCAGTGCAGGGGGCGCATATGGCGAGCAGTACTTC

J: TRBJ2-3
V: TRBV6-5
D: NA
size: NA
length: 14
CDR3: CASSDSPLTDTQYF
DNA: TGTGCCAGCAGTGACTCTCCCCTCACAGATACGCAGTATTTT

J: TRBJ1-2
V: TRBV12-5
D: NA
size: NA
length: 13
CDR3: CASGQTVNYGYTF
DNA: TGTGCTAGTGGCCAGACAGTAAACTATGGCTACACCTTC

J: TRBJ1-2
V: TRBV27
D: NA
size: many
length: 13
CDR3: CASSLSGAYGYTF
DNA: TGTGCCAGCAGTTTATCGGGAGCATATGGCTACACCTTC

J: TRBJ1-2
V: TRBV29-1
D: NA
size: many
length: 14
CDR3: CSVSLSTTNYGYTF
DNA: TGCAGCGTGTCGCTCAGTACTACTAACTATGGCTACACCTTC

J: TRBJ1-1
V: TRBV19
D: NA
size: many
length: 14
CDR3: CASSIAGVHTEAFF
DNA: TGTGCCAGTAGTATAGCGGGGGTCCACACTGAAGCTTTCTTT

J: TRBJ2-7
V: TRBV6-1
D: TRBD2
size: many
length: 13
CDR3: CAIRAGGSYEQYF
DNA: TGTGCCATCAGAGCGGGAGGGTCCTACGAGCAGTACTTC

J: TRBJ2-7
V: TRBV28
D: NA
size: many
length: 13
CDR3: CASSPGTVYEQYF
DNA: TGTGCCAGCAGCCCGGGGACGGTCTACGAGCAGTACTTC